The clone carrying this T cell receptor beta chain was observed many times. This entry comes from a study of regulatory T cells in long-lasting Graves disease. Study background: Antithyroid drug intake by newly diagnosed Graves' patients had lasted under 3 months.

Described time point: newly diagnosed GD, antithyroid drugs for less than 3 months. Generation of the TCR library employed RNA extracted from PBMCs. The TCR beta library used iRepertoire HTBI primers with Arm-PCR amplification of CDR3. TCRdb re-called the multiplex PCR reads through MiXCR, storing one row per CDR3 protein. The sample lists approximately 400,000 distinct CDR3 sequences, 15% seen once, with about 20% in the top ten. V lost 6 bases and J lost 6; bases outside the gene matches: 7. This CDR3 contains 14 residues. Germline V gene lookup returns CDR1 MNHEY and CDR2 SVGEGT. The receptor was derived from a female donor with Graves disease. The sequences come from peripheral blood mononuclear cells (PBMCs), collected at new diagnosis, from a patient treated with antithyroid drugs. The V gene is TRBV6-2 or TRBV6-3, the J gene TRBJ2-3, with 9 bases matching TRBD2. CDR3 region: CASRMVAGADTQYF. In DNA, the CDR3 is TGTGCCAGCAGGATGGTAGCGGGAGCGGATACGCAGTATTTT.